Below are 13 T cell receptor beta chains sequenced from a single sample in a study of CD8+ T cells in alopecia areata. RNA extraction and reverse transcription yielded cDNA as sequencing template. Some clones are missing from TCRdb's copy, which holds only in-frame ones; the method was immunoSEQ multiplex PCR. This sample carries 110,000 to 150,000 clones, 40% to 65% of them seen once, and the ten largest clones take 0.95% to 1%. The sequencing used CD4+ T cells sorted from blood, collected at week 0. The receptors derive from a human donor with alopecia areata.

This clone has just a few counts. V and J are TRBV30 and TRBJ1-1, with D unclear. The CDR3 totals 14 residues. V was cut by 3 bases and J by 3 bases, with 14 bases left in between. The germline CDR1 and CDR2 sequences are GTSNPN and SVGIG (reference sequence). The CDR3 loop reads CAWSLFDGYTEAFF. The CDR3 region has the DNA TGTGCCTGGAGCCTCTTCGACGGTTACACTGAAGCTTTCTTT.

This clone was found a few times. An end of the junction does not agree with germline; a read error may underlie this. The chain employs TRBV10-3 and TRBJ2-1; the D gene is possibly TRBD1 (6 bases). Per the germline V gene, CDR1 is ENHRY and CDR2 is SYGVKD. The length of the CDR3 is 12 residues. The DNA for the CDR3 is TGTGCCATCAGTGAGCCGGACAGTATAAGGATCTTC. Amino acid sequence: CAISEPDSIRIF.

V is TRBV10-3 and J is TRBJ2-1, with a tentative D call TRBD1 (5 bases). Germline CDR1 and CDR2: ENHRY and SYGVKD. Trimming took 6 bases from V and 4 from J, leaving 22 bases between them. This CDR3 has 17 residues. In nucleotides, the CDR3 is TGTGCCATCAGCCCGACCGGAAGGACAAGACAGTACAATGAGCAGTTCTTC. Translated, it gives CAISPTGRTRQYNEQFF.

V usage is TRBV18 and J usage is TRBJ2-2; 10 positions agree with TRBD2. J was trimmed by 5 bases and V by 0 bases; bases with no gene match: 6. The CDR3 length is 17 residues. The germline gives CDR1 KGHSH, CDR2 LQKENI. CDR3 DNA: TGTGCCAGCTCACCACCTATTCTAGCGGGAGCGACCGGGGAGCTGTTTTTT. Protein: CASSPPILAGATGELFF.

This clone was recorded only once. V gene TRBV25-1 combines with J gene TRBJ2-5; D not certain. The CDR3 length is 12 residues. Germline assignment: CDR1 MGHDK and CDR2 SYGVNS. Trimming pared 4 bases from V and 4 bases from J, leaving 7 bases between. The CDR3 DNA is TGTGCCAGCAGTGGGAGTCTAGAGACCCAGTACTTC. This codes for CASSGSLETQYF.

The genes are TRBV29-1 and TRBJ2-5, with 9 bases that match TRBD2. This CDR3 spans 15 amino acids. V dropped 2 bases and J dropped 4; count of bases not matched to a gene: 8. The germline V gene encodes CDR1 SQVTM and CDR2 ANQGSEA. CDR3 sequence (DNA): TGCAGCGTTGAAAAGGGCGGGAGGGCCAGAGAGACCCAGTACTTC. This sequence encodes CSVEKGGRARETQYF.

The rearrangement links TRBV7-2 to TRBJ2-5; D possibly corresponds to TRBD1 (6 bases). Trimming cost V 5 bases and J 7 bases, with 17 bases left between them. CDR1 SGHTA and CDR2 FQGNSA come from the germline V gene. The CDR3 spans 14 residues. The CDR3 reads CASSTSVGAGTQYF. CDR3 nucleotides: TGTGCCAGCAGCACCTCGGTGGGGGCCGGGACCCAGTACTTC.

The genes are TRBV29-1 and TRBJ2-7; D may be TRBD1 or TRBD2 (6 bases each). Trimming pared 7 bases from V and 5 bases from J, leaving 15 bases between. The CDR3 is 12 amino acids. The V gene's germline CDR1 is SQVTM and CDR2 ANQGSEA. CDR3 DNA: TGCAGCGGGGGGCTAGCGCTCGACGAGCAGTACTTC. Translation gives CSGGLALDEQYF.

This chain uses TRBV6-1 with TRBJ2-5; 8 nucleotides align to TRBD2. Germline CDR1 MNHNS, CDR2 SASEGT. CDR3 length: 9 residues. V dropped 11 bases and J dropped 7; count of bases not matched to a gene: 0. In nucleotides, the CDR3 is TGTGCCCGGGGGGGGACCCAGTACTTC. This codes for CARGGTQYF.

This clone was seen a handful of times. The V gene is TRBV29-1, the J gene TRBJ2-3; 13 bases are a match to TRBD2. Germline CDR1 reads SQVTM; CDR2 reads ANQGSEA. The CDR3 sequence is 13 residues long. The ends lost 7 bases at V and 6 bases at J; junction bases unmatched: 4. CDR3 in DNA: TGCAGCGCCTGGACTAGCGGGAGTGATACGCAGTATTTT. Its translation: CSAWTSGSDTQYF.

The rearrangement joins TRBV30 to TRBJ1-4; possibly TRBD1 for D (6 bases). CDR3 length: 12 amino acids. V gave up 6 bases and J gave up 5 bases, with 10 bases separating them. Germline CDR1 reads GTSNPN; CDR2 reads SVGIG (reference sequence). CDR3 in amino acids: CACGQQNEKLFF. The CDR3 nucleotides read TGTGCCTGCGGACAGCAAAATGAAAAACTGTTTTTT.

The table lists this clone with a few counts. The chain joins TRBV7-6 to TRBJ1-1; possible D gene TRBD1, 5 bases. Germline V CDR1 and CDR2: SGHVS, FNYEAQ. The CDR3 runs 14 residues. Trimming pared 5 bases from V and 6 bases from J, leaving 16 bases between. The CDR3: CASSRQGVGAEAFF. In DNA form, the CDR3 reads TGTGCCAGCAGCCGCCAGGGAGTGGGCGCTGAAGCTTTCTTT.

This clone was counted a single time. This rearrangement joins TRBV30 to TRBJ2-2; D is perhaps TRBD1 or TRBD2 (5 bases each). This CDR3 spans 16 amino acids. Trimming cost V 2 bases and J 5 bases, with 18 bases left between them. The V gene's germline CDR1 is GTSNPN and CDR2 SVGIG (reference sequence). The CDR3 is CAWSLRFLGETGELFF. CDR3 nucleotide sequence: TGTGCCTGGAGTTTGAGGTTTTTGGGGGAAACCGGGGAGCTGTTTTTT.